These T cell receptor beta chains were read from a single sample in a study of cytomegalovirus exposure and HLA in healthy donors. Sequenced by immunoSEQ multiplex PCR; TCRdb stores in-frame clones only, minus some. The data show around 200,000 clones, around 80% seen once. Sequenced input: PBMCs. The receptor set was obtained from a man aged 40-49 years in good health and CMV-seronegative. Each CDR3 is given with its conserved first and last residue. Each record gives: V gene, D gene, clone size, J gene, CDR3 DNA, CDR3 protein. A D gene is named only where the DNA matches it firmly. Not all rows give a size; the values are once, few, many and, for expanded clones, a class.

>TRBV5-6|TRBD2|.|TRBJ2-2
TGTGCCAGCAGCTTGGAACCTAGCGGGGCGAACACCGGGGAGCTGTTTTTT
CASSLEPSGANTGELFF
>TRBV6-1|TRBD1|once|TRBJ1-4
TGTGCCAGCAGTGAAGGCAGGGGGCAGGAAAAACTGTTTTTT
CASSEGRGQEKLFF
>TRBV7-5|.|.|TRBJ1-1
TGTGCCAGAAGCTCCCAGACCGGGACAGGGGAGGACACTGAAGCTTTCTTT
CARSSQTGTGEDTEAFF
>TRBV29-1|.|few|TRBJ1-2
TGCAGCGCTGTACAGAACTATGGCTACACCTTC
CSAVQNYGYTF
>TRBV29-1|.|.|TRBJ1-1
TGCAGCGTTCTAGGGGGGGGGATCGAAGCTTTCTTT
CSVLGGGIEAFF
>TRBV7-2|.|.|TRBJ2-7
TGTGCCAGCAGCTTAGGATCGGTGGGGCTGAGCTCCTACGAGCAGTACTTC
CASSLGSVGLSSYEQYF
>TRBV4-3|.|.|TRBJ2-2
TGCGCCAGCAGGCGGTCTCTGGGCGGGGAGCTGTTTTTT
CASRRSLGGELFF
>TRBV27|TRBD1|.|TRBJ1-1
TGTGCCAGCAGTACCCCAGGGACAGGCAACACTGAAGCTTTCTTT
CASSTPGTGNTEAFF
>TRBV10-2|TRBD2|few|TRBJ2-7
TGCGCCAGCAGTGACCCACGGGGGGTCGGGTACTTC
CASSDPRGVGYF
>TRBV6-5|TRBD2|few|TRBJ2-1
TGTGCCAGCAGTTTGAGCGGGAGGGCCGGAAATGAGCAGTTCTTC
CASSLSGRAGNEQFF
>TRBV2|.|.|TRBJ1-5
TGTGCCAGCAGTGATATTGGCCAGTTCAATCAGCCCCAGCATTTT
CASSDIGQFNQPQHF
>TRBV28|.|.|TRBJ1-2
TGTGCCAGCAGTTTGGACTCGTACGCGGGCAGGACCTATGGCTACACCTTC
CASSLDSYAGRTYGYTF
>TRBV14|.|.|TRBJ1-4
TGTGCCAGCAGCCAATTTACCGGGGGAAAACTGTTTTTT
CASSQFTGGKLFF
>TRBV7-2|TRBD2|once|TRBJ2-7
TGTGCCAGCAGCTTTAGCGGGGGGGCCTTATCGACTACCTACGAGCAGTACTTC
CASSFSGGALSTTYEQYF
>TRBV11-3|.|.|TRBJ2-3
TGTGCCAGCAGCTTAGAGGCGGACACAGATACGCAGTATTTT
CASSLEADTDTQYF
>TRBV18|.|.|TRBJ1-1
TGTGCCAGCTCACCACTAATTGTGACTGGCACTGAAGCTTTCTTT
CASSPLIVTGTEAFF
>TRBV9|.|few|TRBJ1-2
TGTGCCAGCAGCGTAGAGGCGGGGGAGGATGGCTACACCTTC
CASSVEAGEDGYTF
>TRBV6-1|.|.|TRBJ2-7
TGTGCCAGCAGTCGAGGTGCAAGATACGAGCAGTACTTC
CASSRGARYEQYF
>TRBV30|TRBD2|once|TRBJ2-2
TGTGCCTGGAGTGGCATGGGTAGCGGGAGGGTGGCCGGGGAGCTGTTTTTT
CAWSGMGSGRVAGELFF
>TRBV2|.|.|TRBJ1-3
TGTGCCAGCAGGGAGTTGCACTCTGGAAACACCATATATTTT
CASRELHSGNTIYF
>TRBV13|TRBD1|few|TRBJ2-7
TGTGCCAGCAGCCATATCCGGGACAGGGGCAGTAACGAGCAGTACTTC
CASSHIRDRGSNEQYF
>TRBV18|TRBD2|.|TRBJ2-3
TGTGCCAGCTCCGCGGGGGGGCGAGATACGCAGTATTTT
CASSAGGRDTQYF
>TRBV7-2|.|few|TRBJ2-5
TGTGCCAGCAGCTTAAGGGGGGGAGAGACCCAGTACTTC
CASSLRGGETQYF
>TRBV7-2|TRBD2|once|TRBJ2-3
TGTGCCAGCAGCGTGACTAGCGGTAGCACAGATACGCAGTATTTT
CASSVTSGSTDTQYF
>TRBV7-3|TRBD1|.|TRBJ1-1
TGTGCCAGCAGCTTAAATAAGGGGGCGGCTGTAAAAGCTTTCTTT
CASSLNKGAAVKAFF
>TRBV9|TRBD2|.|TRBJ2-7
TGTGCCAGCAGCCCGGCGGGGGGCACGTCCTACGAGCAGTACTTC
CASSPAGGTSYEQYF
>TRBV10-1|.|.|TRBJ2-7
TGCGCCAGCAGTGAATCCGGGGGCGAGCAGTACTTC
CASSESGGEQYF
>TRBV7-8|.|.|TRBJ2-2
TGTGCCAGCAGCTTAGCCGAGAGATCCGGGGAGCTGTTTTTT
CASSLAERSGELFF
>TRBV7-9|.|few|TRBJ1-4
TGTGCCAGCAGCCGAACAGGGCCCGGGACTAATGAAAAACTGTTTTTT
CASSRTGPGTNEKLFF
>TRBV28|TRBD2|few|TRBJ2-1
TGTGCCAGCACCCGGACTAGCGGGAAGGGGGCTAATGAGCAGTTCTTC
CASTRTSGKGANEQFF
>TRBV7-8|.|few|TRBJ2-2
TGTGCCAGCAGTTCTCTGGCAGGGGCGGTGAACACCGGGGAGCTGTTTTTT
CASSSLAGAVNTGELFF
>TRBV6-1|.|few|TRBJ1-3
TGTGCCAGCAGTGAAAATCCCGACTCGAACACCATATATTTT
CASSENPDSNTIYF
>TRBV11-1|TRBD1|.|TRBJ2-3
TGTGCCAGCAGCGCGACAGGGGGCGCGGGCACAGATACGCAGTATTTT
CASSATGGAGTDTQYF
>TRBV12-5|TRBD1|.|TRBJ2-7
TGTGCTAGTGGTTTTTGGGAGAGCAGGGGGAACGAGCAGTACTTC
CASGFWESRGNEQYF
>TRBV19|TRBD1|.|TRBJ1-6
TGTGCCAGTAGGGGGGCAGGGGGGCGGTCACCCCTCCACTTT
CASRGAGGRSPLHF
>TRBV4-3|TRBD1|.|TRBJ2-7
TGCGCCAGCAGCCAGACGAAGACAGGGCAAACCTACGAGCAGTACTTC
CASSQTKTGQTYEQYF
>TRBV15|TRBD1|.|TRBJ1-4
TGTGCCACCAGCTCCGACGGGTTCGGACAGGTTAATGAAAAACTGTTTTTT
CATSSDGFGQVNEKLFF
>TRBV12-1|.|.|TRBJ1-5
TGTGCCAGCAGCTTTGATCGGGATGGGAATCAGCCCCAGCATTTT
CASSFDRDGNQPQHF
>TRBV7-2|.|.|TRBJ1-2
TGTGCCAGCAGCTTCGGAGCGGCGTCTCACTATGGCTACACCTTC
CASSFGAASHYGYTF
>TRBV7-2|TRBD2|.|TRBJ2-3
TGTGCCAGCAGCACCCTAGCGGGGGGTCTCACAGATACGCAGTATTTT
CASSTLAGGLTDTQYF
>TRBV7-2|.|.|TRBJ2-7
TGTGCCAGCAGCTTAGGTTTATCGGCAGGTACCTACGAGCAGTACTTC
CASSLGLSAGTYEQYF
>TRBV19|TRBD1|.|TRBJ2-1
TGTGCCAGTAGGGCCAGACAGGGCCAAGGCTCTGGTGAGCAGTTCTTC
CASRARQGQGSGEQFF
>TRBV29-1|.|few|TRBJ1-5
TGCAGCGTCGCCGGGAGTAGCAATCAGCCCCAGCATTTT
CSVAGSSNQPQHF
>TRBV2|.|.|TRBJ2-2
TGTGCCAGCAGCGCAGCCGGGTTGGCCGGGGAGCTGTTTTTT
CASSAAGLAGELFF
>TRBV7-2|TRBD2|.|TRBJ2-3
TGTGCCAGCAGCTCCCAGGGTAGCGGGGGGCGGGATACGCAGTATTTT
CASSSQGSGGRDTQYF
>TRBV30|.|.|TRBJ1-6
TGTGCCTGGAGCCCGGAGGGCTCACCCCTCCACTTT
CAWSPEGSPLHF
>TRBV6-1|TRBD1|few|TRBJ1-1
TGTGCCAGCAGCCACCGGGACAGCACTGAAGCTTTCTTT
CASSHRDSTEAFF
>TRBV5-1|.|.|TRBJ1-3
TGCGCCAGCAGCTTGGACACGAACACCATATATTTT
CASSLDTNTIYF
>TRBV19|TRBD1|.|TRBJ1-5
TGTGCCAGTAGTGGGGACAGGTCTCAGCCCCAGCATTTT
CASSGDRSQPQHF
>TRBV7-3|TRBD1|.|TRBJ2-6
TGTGCCAGCAGCTCACAGGGGGCGACTGGGGCCAACGTCCTGACTTTC
CASSSQGATGANVLTF
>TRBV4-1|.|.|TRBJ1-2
TGCGCCAGCAGCCAAGATAGGATACAGTGGGGCTACACCTTC
CASSQDRIQWGYTF
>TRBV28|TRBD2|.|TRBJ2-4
TGTGCCAGCAGTTCCCCGACTAGCGCTAACATTCAGTACTTC
CASSSPTSANIQYF
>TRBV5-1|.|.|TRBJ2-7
TGCGCCAGCAGCTCGGGGTATACAGGGACCGAGCAGTACTTC
CASSSGYTGTEQYF
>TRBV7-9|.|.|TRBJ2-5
TGTGCCAGCAGCACAGGAGAGGAGACCCAGTACTTC
CASSTGEETQYF
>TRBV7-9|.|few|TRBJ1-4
TGTGCCAGCAGCTTGGGGGAGAATGGGAGGAATGAAAAACTGTTTTTT
CASSLGENGRNEKLFF